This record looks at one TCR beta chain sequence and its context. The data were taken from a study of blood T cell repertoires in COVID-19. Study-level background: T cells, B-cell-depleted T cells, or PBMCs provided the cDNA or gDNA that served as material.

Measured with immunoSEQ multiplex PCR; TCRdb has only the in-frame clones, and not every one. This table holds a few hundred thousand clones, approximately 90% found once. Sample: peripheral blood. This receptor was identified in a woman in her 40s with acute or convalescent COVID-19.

Written as DNA, the CDR3 is TGTGCCGGAGGACTAGCGGGGCCCGAAATCGGGAATGAGCAGTTCTTC. It is translated as CAGGLAGPEIGNEQFF. The V and J genes are TRBV19 and TRBJ2-1; 12 bases are a match to TRBD2. The CDR3 extends over 16 amino acids. The trim removed 11 bases at V and 7 bases at J, leaving 15 bases unmatched. Germline-derived CDR1 and CDR2 are LNHDA and SQIVND (reference sequence).